A single sample is the source of the 20 T cell receptor beta chains below, sequenced in a study of glioma-infiltrating T cells. TCR alpha and beta CDR3 regions were amplified from RNA using iRepertoire nested multiplex PCR. Each CDR3 protein gets one entry after TCRdb re-called the multiplex PCR reads with MiXCR. This sample has under 200,000 distinct CDR3 sequences; about 47% occur once, and the top ten carry 5.2%. The sample consisted of glioma tissue, nonneoplastic brain tissue, or PBMCs (not recorded which). These receptors all stem from a human donor with low-grade glioma or glioblastoma, undergoing nonglioma brain surgery, or in good health (not recorded which).

This sequence joins TRBV5-1 and TRBJ2-1, with 9 bases matching TRBD2. The germline V gene encodes CDR1 SGHRS and CDR2 YFSETQ. This CDR3 is built from 16 residues. V lost 4 bases, J lost 5 bases, and 10 bases stayed unmatched. This CDR3 is CASSPPLAGAHNEQFF. For the CDR3, the DNA is TGCGCCAGCAGCCCCCCGTTAGCGGGAGCCCACAATGAGCAGTTCTTC.

This clonotype was counted many times. This sequence joins TRBV20-1 and TRBJ1-3; a weak D match, TRBD1 (5 bases). The germline V gene has CDR1 DFQATT and CDR2 SNEGSKA (reference sequence). The CDR3 covers 13 residues. The ends were cut back, 6 bases at V and 7 bases at J, with 16 bases in the middle. The CDR3 bases are TGCAGTGCAACGCAGGGCTACGGGAACACCATATATTTT. Protein sequence: CSATQGYGNTIYF.

In this sample, this clonotype turned up once. One junction end does not reproduce the germline sequence, and a read error may be involved. The rearrangement uses TRBV20-1 and TRBJ1-1, with D hard to call. Germline CDR1 and CDR2: DFQATT and SNEGSKA (reference sequence). This CDR3 is 16 amino acids long. CDR3 nucleotide sequence: TGCAGTTCTAGAGATGGTCGACACCCCGAGGACACTGAAGCTTTCTTT. As protein: CSSRDGRHPEDTEAFF.

Note on this clonotype: This could be a read error, since a much larger clone is one nucleotide away. This chain uses TRBV3-1 with TRBJ2-7; 7 nucleotides align to TRBD2. V lost 2 bases, J lost 6 bases, and 13 bases stayed unmatched. Germline V lookup: CDR1 LGHDT, CDR2 YNNKEL (reference sequence). The CDR3 runs 16 residues. The CDR3 here is CASSQSQPGGSSEQYF. The CDR3 region has the DNA TGTGCCAGCAGCCAAAGCCAACCGGGAGGATCGAGCGAGCAGTACTTC.

This clonotype was recorded many times. The chain links TRBV19 to TRBJ1-6; D unclear. The CDR3 loop spans 11 amino acids. V was shortened by 6 bases and J by 6 bases, with 3 bases between the two germline ends. Germline CDR1 LNHDA, CDR2 SQIVND (reference sequence). The DNA for the CDR3 is TGTGCCAGTAGCGGTAATTCACCCCTCCACTTT. Translating it yields CASSGNSPLHF.

In this sample, this clonotype turned up many times. The genes are TRBV3-1 and TRBJ1-2; unclear D gene. CDR1 is LGHDT and CDR2 is YNNKEL in the germline V gene (reference sequence). This CDR3 comprises 13 residues. Trimming removed 4 bases at V and 8 bases at J, with 14 bases between. This CDR3 is CASSPIDAGGYTF. The CDR3 nucleotides read TGTGCCAGCAGCCCTATCGATGCGGGAGGCTACACCTTC.

This clonotype has at least ten counts. CDR3: CASSLGDREAFF. The DNA of the CDR3 is TGTGCCAGCAGCTTAGGGGACAGGGAAGCTTTCTTT. The chain links TRBV7-9 to TRBJ1-1; 8 bases align to TRBD1. The J segment lost 8 bases and the V segment lost 1 base, leaving 0 bases of the junction unmatched. The germline V gene has CDR1 SEHNR and CDR2 FQNEAQ (reference sequence). The CDR3 extends over 12 amino acids.

About this clonotype itself: A much more abundant neighbour one base away suggests this may be a read error. The V and J genes are TRBV27 and TRBJ1-2, with D perhaps matching TRBD1 (6 bases). The germline V gene encodes CDR1 MNHEY and CDR2 SMNVEV (reference sequence). The CDR3 has 13 residues. The CDR3, as DNA: TGTTCCAGCCGAGGGGGGGGCCGTGAGGGCTACACCTTC. It yields the protein CSSRGGGREGYTF.

The chain employs TRBV20-1 and TRBJ1-1; the D is unclear. Trimming shortened V by 3 bases and J by 8 bases, and 19 bases separated the two germline ends. CDR3 length: 14 residues. CDR1 DFQATT and CDR2 SNEGSKA come from the germline V gene (reference sequence). The CDR3 coding sequence is TGCAGTGCTAGTGCCATGACGGTCGGCACCGAAGCTTTCTTT. This sequence encodes CSASAMTVGTEAFF.

Concerning this clonotype: This may be a read error: a much more frequent sequence differs by one nucleotide. The V gene is TRBV20-1, the J gene TRBJ2-7; D ambiguous. The germline V gene encodes CDR1 DFQATT and CDR2 SNEGSKA (reference sequence). The CDR3 is 12 amino acids. Deletions cut 3 bases from V and 6 bases from J, with 12 bases between. The CDR3: CSASCGRVEQYF. CDR3 DNA sequence: TGCAGTGCTAGCTGTGGGCGTGTCGAGCAGTACTTC.

Note on this clonotype: A much larger clone differs by one base, so this may be a read error. The rearrangement uses TRBV7-2 and TRBJ1-5; no clear D. The CDR3 loop spans 16 amino acids. Germline loops: CDR1 SGHTA, CDR2 FQGNSA. The CDR3 nucleotides read TGTGCCAGCAGCTTAGTGCCAGTTAATAGCAATCAGCCCCGGCATTTT. Translation gives CASSLVPVNSNQPRHF.

Ten or more counts support this clonotype. CDR3 region: CASREGTGSYNEQFF. Here the CDR3 DNA reads TGTGCCAGCAGAGAAGGGACCGGCTCCTACAATGAGCAGTTCTTC. V usage is TRBV28 and J usage is TRBJ2-1; the D gene could be TRBD1 or TRBD2 (5 bases each). V was trimmed by 6 bases and J by 0 bases, leaving 12 bases between them. There are 15 residues in the CDR3. Germline loops: CDR1 MDHEN, CDR2 SYDVKM.

This clonotype was counted once. This may stem from a read error, because a much larger clone lies one nucleotide away. The V call is TRBV6-1, the J call TRBJ2-7; TRBD2 matches at 12 bases. The V gene end was trimmed by 8 bases and the J gene end by 12 bases; junction bases not matched to a gene: 11. Germline V gene sequence: CDR1 MNHNS, CDR2 SASEGT. This CDR3 spans 13 amino acids. CDR3 DNA sequence: TGTGCCAGCCATTCTAGCGGGAGGGACAACCCGTACTTC. Protein sequence: CASHSSGRDNPYF.

This clonotype was observed a few times. The chain combines TRBV30 with TRBJ1-6; D gene unclear. Per the germline V gene, CDR1 is GTSNPN and CDR2 is SVGIG (reference sequence). Trimming took off 3 bases at V and 8 bases at J, with 11 bases between the two ends. The CDR3 is 13 residues long. The CDR3 loop reads CAWRVVGDSPLHF. In DNA form, the CDR3 reads TGTGCCTGGAGAGTAGTGGGAGATTCACCCCTCCACTTT.

This rearrangement joins TRBV5-4 to TRBJ2-1, with 14 nucleotides matching TRBD2. J was trimmed by 9 bases and V by 3 bases; bases with no gene match: 8. The CDR3 spans 16 residues. Looked up from germline, CDR1 is SGHNT and CDR2 is YYREEE (reference sequence). The CDR3 loop reads CASSSGTSGRTGEQFF. The CDR3 region has the DNA TGTGCCAGCAGCTCCGGGACTAGCGGGAGAACTGGTGAGCAGTTCTTC. Full variable domain (missing parts from reference TRBV5-4 and TRBJ2-1): ETGVTQSPTHLIKTRGQQVTLRCSSQSGHNTVSWYQQALGQGPQFIFQYYREEENGRGNFPPRFSGLQFPNYSSELNVNALELDDSALYLCASSSGTSGRTGEQFFGPGTRLTVL.

For this clonotype: Being one base from a much bigger clone, this may be a read error. V gene TRBV20-1 combines with J gene TRBJ2-1; 8 nucleotides align to TRBD2. Germline CDR1 DFQATT, CDR2 SNEGSKA (reference sequence). The length of the CDR3 is 16 residues. The CDR3 coding sequence is TGCAGTGCAGCCCCCCTGACTAGCGCTTCCTACAATGAGCGGTTCTTC. This encodes CSAAPLTSASYNERFF.

To note about this clonotype: A read error may explain this, as a much larger clone is one base away. The rearrangement joins TRBV7-3 to TRBJ1-1; no clear D. In germline, CDR1 is SGHTA, CDR2 FQGTGA. The CDR3 contains 13 residues. The CDR3 spells CASSFQANTQAFF. CDR3 bases: TGTGCCAGCAGCTTCCAGGCGAACACTCAAGCTTTCTTT.

This clonotype was picked up many times. The chain links TRBV12-3 or TRBV12-4 to TRBJ1-5, with D maybe TRBD1 (5 bases). V shed 7 bases and J shed 4 bases, with 14 bases lying between them. The CDR3 runs to 14 residues. CDR3 sequence reads: CASTATEINQPQHF. The CDR3 DNA follows: TGTGCCAGCACCGCGACAGAAATTAATCAGCCCCAGCATTTT.

This clonotype occurred a few times. The chain employs TRBV19 and TRBJ1-1, with D tentatively TRBD1 (6 bases). Looked up from germline, CDR1 is LNHDA and CDR2 is SQIVND (reference sequence). Trimming shortened V by 3 bases and J by 0 bases, and 8 bases separated the two germline ends. The CDR3 length is 14 residues. The CDR3 coding sequence is TGTGCCAGTAGTATGAGGGGGTTGAACACTGAAGCTTTCTTT. This translates into CASSMRGLNTEAFF.

The CDR3 DNA reads as TGTGCCAGCTCCCGTGGGCAAGGTGAAAAACTGTTTTTT. This gives the protein CASSRGQGEKLFF. The V call is TRBV6-6, the J call TRBJ1-4; no definite D call. CDR3 length: 13 residues. Germline V gene lookup returns CDR1 MNHNY and CDR2 SVGAGI (reference sequence). V gave up 8 bases and J gave up 7 bases, with 14 bases separating them.